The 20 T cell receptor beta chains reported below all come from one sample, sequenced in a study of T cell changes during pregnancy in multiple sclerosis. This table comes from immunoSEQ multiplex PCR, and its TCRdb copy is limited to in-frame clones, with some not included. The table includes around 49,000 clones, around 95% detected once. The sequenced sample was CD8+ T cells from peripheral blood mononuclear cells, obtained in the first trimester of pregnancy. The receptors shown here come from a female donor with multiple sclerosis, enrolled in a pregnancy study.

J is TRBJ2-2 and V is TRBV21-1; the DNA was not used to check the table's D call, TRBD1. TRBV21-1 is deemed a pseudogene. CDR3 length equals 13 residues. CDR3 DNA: TGTGCCAGCATCGCAGAGAACACCGGGGAGCTGTTTTTT. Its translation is CASIAENTGELFF.

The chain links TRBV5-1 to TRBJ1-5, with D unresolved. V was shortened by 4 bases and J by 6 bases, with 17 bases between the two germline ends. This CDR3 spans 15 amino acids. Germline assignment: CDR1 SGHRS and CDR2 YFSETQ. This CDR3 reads CASSPAGRVGQPQHF. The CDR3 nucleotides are TGCGCCAGCAGCCCGGCGGGTAGGGTGGGTCAGCCCCAGCATTTT.

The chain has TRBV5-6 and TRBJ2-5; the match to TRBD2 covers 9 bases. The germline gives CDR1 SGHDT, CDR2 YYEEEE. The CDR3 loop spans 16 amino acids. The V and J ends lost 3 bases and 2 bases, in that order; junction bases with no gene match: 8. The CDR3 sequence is CASSSGGTSRQETQYF. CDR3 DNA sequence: TGTGCCAGCAGCTCTGGAGGGACTAGCAGACAAGAGACCCAGTACTTC. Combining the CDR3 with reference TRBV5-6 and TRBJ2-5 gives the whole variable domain DAGVTQSPTHLIKTRGQQVTLRCSPKSGHDTVSWYQQALGQGPQFIFQYYEEEERQRGNFPDRFSGHQFPNYSSELNVNALLLGDSALYLCASSSGGTSRQETQYFGPGTRLLVL.

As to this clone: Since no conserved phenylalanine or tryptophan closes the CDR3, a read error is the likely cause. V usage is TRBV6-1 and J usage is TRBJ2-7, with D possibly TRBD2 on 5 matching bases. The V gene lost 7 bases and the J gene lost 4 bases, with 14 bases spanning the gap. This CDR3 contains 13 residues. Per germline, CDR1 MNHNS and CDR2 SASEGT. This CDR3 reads CASIGLSFYEQYL. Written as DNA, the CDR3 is TGTGCCAGCATAGGACTCTCGTTTTACGAGCAGTACCTC.

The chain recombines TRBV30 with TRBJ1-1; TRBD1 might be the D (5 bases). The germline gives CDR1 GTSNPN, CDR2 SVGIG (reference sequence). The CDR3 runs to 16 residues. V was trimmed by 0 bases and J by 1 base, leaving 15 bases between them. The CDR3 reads CAWSVEGPPANTEAFF. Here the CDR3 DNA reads TGTGCCTGGAGTGTGGAGGGGCCCCCGGCGAACACTGAAGCTTTCTTT.

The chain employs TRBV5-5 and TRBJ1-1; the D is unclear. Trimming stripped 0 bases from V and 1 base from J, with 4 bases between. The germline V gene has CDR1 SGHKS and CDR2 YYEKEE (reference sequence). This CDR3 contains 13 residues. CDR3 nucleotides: TGTGCCAGCAGCTTGGGCAGGAACACTGAAGCTTTCTTT. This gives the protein CASSLGRNTEAFF.

The CDR3 nucleotides are TGTGCCAGTAGCCCCATTTCTGGAAACACCATATATTTT. Protein sequence: CASSPISGNTIYF. The chain has TRBV19 and TRBJ1-3; no reliable D call. CDR3 length: 13 residues. Germline CDR1 and CDR2: LNHDA and SQIVND (reference sequence). V lost 6 bases and J lost 1, with 7 bases in between.

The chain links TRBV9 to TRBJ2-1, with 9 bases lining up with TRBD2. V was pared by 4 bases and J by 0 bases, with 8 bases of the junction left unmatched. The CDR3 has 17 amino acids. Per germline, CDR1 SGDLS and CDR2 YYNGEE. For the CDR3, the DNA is TGTGCCAGCAGCATGAGGGCTAGCGGGATCTCCTACAATGAGCAGTTCTTC. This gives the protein CASSMRASGISYNEQFF.

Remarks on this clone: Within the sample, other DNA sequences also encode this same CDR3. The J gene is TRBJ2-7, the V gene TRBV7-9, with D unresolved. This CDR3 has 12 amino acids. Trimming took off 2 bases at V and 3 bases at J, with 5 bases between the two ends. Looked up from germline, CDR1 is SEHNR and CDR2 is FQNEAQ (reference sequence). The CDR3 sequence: CASSLTGYEQYF. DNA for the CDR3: TGTGCCAGCAGCTTAACCGGCTACGAGCAGTACTTC. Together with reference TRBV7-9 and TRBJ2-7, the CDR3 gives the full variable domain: DTGVSQNPRHKITKRGQNVTFRCDPISEHNRLYWYRQTLGQGPEFLTYFQNEAQLEKSRLLSDRFSAERPKGSFSTLEIQRTEQGDSAMYLCASSLTGYEQYFGPGTRLTVT.

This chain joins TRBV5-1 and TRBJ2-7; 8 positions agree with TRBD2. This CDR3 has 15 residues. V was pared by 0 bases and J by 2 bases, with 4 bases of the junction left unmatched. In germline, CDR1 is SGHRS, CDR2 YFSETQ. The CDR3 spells CASSLEPSGPYEQYF. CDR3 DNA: TGCGCCAGCAGCTTGGAGCCTAGCGGGCCCTACGAGCAGTACTTC.

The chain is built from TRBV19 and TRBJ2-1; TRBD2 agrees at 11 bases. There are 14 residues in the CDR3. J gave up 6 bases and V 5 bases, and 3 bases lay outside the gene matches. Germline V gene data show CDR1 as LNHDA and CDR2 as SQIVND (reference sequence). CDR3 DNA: TGTGCCAGTAGTCTAGCGGGAGGTAGCAATGAGCAGTTCTTC. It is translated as CASSLAGGSNEQFF.

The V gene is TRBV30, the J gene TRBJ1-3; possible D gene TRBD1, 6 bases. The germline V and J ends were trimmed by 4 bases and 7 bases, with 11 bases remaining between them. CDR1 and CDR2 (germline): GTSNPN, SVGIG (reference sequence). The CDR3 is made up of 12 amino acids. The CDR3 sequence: CAWNLQGNTIYF. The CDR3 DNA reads TGTGCCTGGAACCTTCAGGGGAACACCATATATTTT.

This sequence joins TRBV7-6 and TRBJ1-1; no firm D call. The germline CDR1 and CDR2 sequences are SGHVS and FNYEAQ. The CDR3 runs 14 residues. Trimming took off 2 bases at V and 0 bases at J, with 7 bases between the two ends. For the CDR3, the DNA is TGTGCCAGCAGCTTATGGCAACTGAACACTGAAGCTTTCTTT. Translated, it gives CASSLWQLNTEAFF.

DNA of the CDR3: TGTGCCAGCAGCCCTCAAGCAGTAGCGGGAGAGGCCTACGAGCAGTACTTC. Translating gives CASSPQAVAGEAYEQYF. This rearrangement joins TRBV5-4 to TRBJ2-7; TRBD2 aligns across 9 bases. Trimming took 4 bases from V and 2 from J; bases not matched to a gene: 13. CDR3 length equals 17 residues. Germline-derived CDR1 and CDR2 are SGHNT and YYREEE (reference sequence).

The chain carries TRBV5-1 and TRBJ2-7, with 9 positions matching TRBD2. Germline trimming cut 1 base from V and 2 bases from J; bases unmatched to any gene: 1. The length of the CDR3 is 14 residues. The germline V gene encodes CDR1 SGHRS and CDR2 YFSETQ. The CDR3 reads CASSLRLAAYEQYF. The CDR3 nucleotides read TGCGCCAGCAGCTTGCGACTAGCGGCCTACGAGCAGTACTTC.

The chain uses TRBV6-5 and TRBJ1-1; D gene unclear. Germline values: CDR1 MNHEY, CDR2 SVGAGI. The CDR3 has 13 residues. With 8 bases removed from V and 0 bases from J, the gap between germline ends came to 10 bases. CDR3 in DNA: TGTGCCAGCTGGTCAGGTATGAACACTGAAGCTTTCTTT. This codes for CASWSGMNTEAFF.

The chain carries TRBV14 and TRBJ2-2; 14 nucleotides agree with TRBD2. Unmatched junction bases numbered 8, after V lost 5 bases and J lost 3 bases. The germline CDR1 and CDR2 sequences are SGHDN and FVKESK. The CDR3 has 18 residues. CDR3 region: CASSTRLAGGPYTGELFF. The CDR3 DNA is TGTGCCAGCAGCACCCGACTAGCGGGAGGGCCCTACACCGGGGAGCTGTTTTTT.

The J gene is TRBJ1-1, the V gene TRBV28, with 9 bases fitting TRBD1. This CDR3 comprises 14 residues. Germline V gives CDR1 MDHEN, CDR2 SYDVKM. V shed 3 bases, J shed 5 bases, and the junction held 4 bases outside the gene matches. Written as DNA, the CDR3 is TGTGCCAGCAGTTTGACAGGGGGAAGGACTGAAGCTTTCTTT. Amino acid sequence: CASSLTGGRTEAFF.

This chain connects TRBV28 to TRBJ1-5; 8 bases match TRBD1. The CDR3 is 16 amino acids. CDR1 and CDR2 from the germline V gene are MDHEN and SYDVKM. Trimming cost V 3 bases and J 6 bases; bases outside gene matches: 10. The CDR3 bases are TGTGCCAGCAGTTTTAGCGGCAGGGGGCAGGGTCAGCCCCAGCATTTT. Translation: CASSFSGRGQGQPQHF.

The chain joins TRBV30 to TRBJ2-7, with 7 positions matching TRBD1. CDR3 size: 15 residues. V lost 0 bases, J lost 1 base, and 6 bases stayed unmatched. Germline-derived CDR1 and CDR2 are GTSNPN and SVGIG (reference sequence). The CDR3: CAWSVLGQVSYEQYF. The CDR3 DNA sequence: TGTGCCTGGAGTGTACTCGGACAGGTATCCTACGAGCAGTACTTC. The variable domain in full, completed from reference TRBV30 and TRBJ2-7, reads SQTIHQWPATLVQPVGSPLSLECTVEGTSNPNLYWYRQAAGRGLQLLFYSVGIGQISSEVPQNLSASRPQDRQFILSSKKLLLSDSGFYLCAWSVLGQVSYEQYFGPGTRLTVT.